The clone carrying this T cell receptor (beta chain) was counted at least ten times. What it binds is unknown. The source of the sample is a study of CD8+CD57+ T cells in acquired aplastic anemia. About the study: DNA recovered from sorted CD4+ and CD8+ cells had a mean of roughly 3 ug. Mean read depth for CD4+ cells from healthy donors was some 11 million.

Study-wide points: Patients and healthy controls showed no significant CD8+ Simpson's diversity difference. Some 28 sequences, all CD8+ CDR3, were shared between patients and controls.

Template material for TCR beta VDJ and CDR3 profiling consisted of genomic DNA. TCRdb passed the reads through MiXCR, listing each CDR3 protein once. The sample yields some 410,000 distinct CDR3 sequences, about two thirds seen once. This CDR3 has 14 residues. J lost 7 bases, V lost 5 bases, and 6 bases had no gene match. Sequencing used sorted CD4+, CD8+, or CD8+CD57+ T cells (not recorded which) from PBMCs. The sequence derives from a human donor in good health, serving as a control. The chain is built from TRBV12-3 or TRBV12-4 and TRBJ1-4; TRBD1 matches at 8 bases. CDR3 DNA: TGTGCCAGCAGTGCGGACAGGGATGGTGAAAAACTGTTTTTT. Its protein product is CASSADRDGEKLFF.